These 29 T cell receptor beta chains originate from one sample sequenced in a study of cytomegalovirus exposure and HLA in healthy donors. PCR used 60 Vbeta primers and 13 Jbeta primers. TCRdb's copy holds only in-frame clones and misses some; the assay was immunoSEQ multiplex PCR. The table has about 52,000 clones, roughly 73% seen once. Sequencing was carried out using PBMCs. These receptors were taken from a young man in good health and CMV-seronegative.

The DNA of the CDR3 is TGTGCCAGCAGTCACGGGGAAAAACTGTTTTTT. This sequence encodes CASSHGEKLFF. This sequence joins TRBV25-1 and TRBJ1-4; D uncertain. Trimming took 5 bases from V and 8 from J, leaving 6 bases between them. Germline V gene lookup returns CDR1 MGHDK and CDR2 SYGVNS. The CDR3 has 11 residues.

This sequence joins TRBV30 and TRBJ1-4; D remains ambiguous. The germline V and J ends were trimmed by 2 bases and 7 bases, with 17 bases remaining between them. Germline CDR1 GTSNPN, CDR2 SVGIG (reference sequence). The CDR3 spans 15 residues. The CDR3 DNA is TGTGCCTGGAGTTCAGGTCTCCAAGGCACTGAAAAACTGTTTTTT. Translated, it gives CAWSSGLQGTEKLFF.

This rearrangement joins TRBV5-1 to TRBJ2-7, with unresolved D. V dropped 3 bases and J dropped 2 bases, with 15 bases sitting between them. Germline CDR1 SGHRS, CDR2 YFSETQ. CDR3 length: 15 amino acids. CDR3 in amino acids: CASSSRSKPPYEQYF. The CDR3 bases are TGCGCCAGCAGCTCCCGATCAAAGCCTCCCTACGAGCAGTACTTC.

The chain employs TRBV10-2 and TRBJ1-1; no reliable D call. In germline, CDR1 is WSHSY, CDR2 SAAADI. Trimming removed 7 bases from V and 1 base from J, with 13 bases in between. The CDR3 is 14 residues long. CDR3 in DNA: TGCGCCAGCATTCCCCCACGGGGGAACACTGAAGCTTTCTTT. Translated: CASIPPRGNTEAFF.

In its sample, this clone was seen a few times. This rearrangement joins TRBV4-3 to TRBJ1-6; 8 bases align to TRBD1. Per the germline V gene, CDR1 is LGHNA and CDR2 is YSLEER. The CDR3 sequence is 15 residues long. V shed 1 base and J 8 bases; nucleotides not matched to a gene: 4. The CDR3 nucleotides read TGCGCCAGCAGCCAAGGGCAGGGGGCTGATTCACCCCTCCACTTT. Translated: CASSQGQGADSPLHF.

The chain employs TRBV30 and TRBJ1-1; D unclear. Trimming shortened V by 0 bases and J by 0 bases, and 11 bases separated the two germline ends. The CDR3 contains 15 residues. Germline V gives CDR1 GTSNPN, CDR2 SVGIG (reference sequence). The CDR3 region is CAWSVGGFMNTEAFF. The CDR3 nucleotides read TGTGCCTGGAGTGTAGGAGGGTTCATGAACACTGAAGCTTTCTTT.

The rearrangement uses TRBV29-1 and TRBJ2-1; possible D gene TRBD2, 5 bases. V was shortened by 8 bases and J by 6 bases, with 20 bases between the two germline ends. Germline CDR1 is SQVTM and CDR2 is ANQGSEA. The CDR3 covers 14 residues. In DNA form, the CDR3 reads TGCAGCTCCCACAGCAGAGGGCCCAGCAATGAGCAGTTCTTC. It is translated as CSSHSRGPSNEQFF.

The count of this clone is one. The chain combines TRBV6-5 with TRBJ2-3, with 12 nucleotides matching TRBD2. This CDR3 comprises 15 residues. Unmatched junction bases numbered 7, after V lost 6 bases and J lost 6 bases. CDR1 MNHEY and CDR2 SVGAGI come from the germline V gene. In DNA form, the CDR3 reads TGTGCCAGCAGGCCGACTAGCGGGAGTGCCGATACGCAGTATTTT. Protein product: CASRPTSGSADTQYF.

V gene TRBV27 combines with J gene TRBJ2-3, with no clear D. This CDR3 is 12 amino acids long. With 9 bases removed from V and 0 bases from J, the gap between germline ends came to 7 bases. Germline CDR1 reads MNHEY; CDR2 reads SMNVEV (reference sequence). DNA for the CDR3: TGTGCCAGTCTCGGTAGCACAGATACGCAGTATTTT. Amino acid sequence: CASLGSTDTQYF.

V and J are TRBV28 and TRBJ1-2; TRBD1 might be the D (6 bases). V gave up 3 bases and J gave up 2 bases, with 13 bases separating them. The CDR3 is made up of 15 amino acids. Per germline, CDR1 MDHEN and CDR2 SYDVKM. CDR3 sequence reads: CASSLELQGNYGYTF. Here the CDR3 DNA reads TGTGCCAGCAGTTTGGAACTACAGGGCAACTATGGCTACACCTTC.

The genes are TRBV4-1 and TRBJ2-2; D possibly corresponds to TRBD1 (5 bases). The CDR3 runs to 17 residues. CDR1 and CDR2 (germline): MGHRA, YSYEKL. Deletions cut 0 bases from V and 0 bases from J, with 11 bases between. The CDR3 DNA follows: TGCGCCAGCAGCCAAGATCGCGACAGCGCGAACACCGGGGAGCTGTTTTTT. Its protein is CASSQDRDSANTGELFF.

The J gene is TRBJ2-6, the V gene TRBV21-1; the table's D call of TRBD2 was not tested on the DNA. TRBV21-1 is a pseudogene locus. CDR3 size: 14 residues. DNA for the CDR3: TGTGCCAGCAAGGGGGGGACAGGGGCCAACGTCCTGACTTTC. Encoded protein: CASKGGTGANVLTF.

J is TRBJ1-1 and V is TRBV4-3; no clear D gene. The CDR3 runs to 15 residues. V lost 0 bases and J lost 1, with 9 bases in between. Germline lookup yields CDR1 LGHNA and CDR2 YSLEER. CDR3: CASSQESHRNTEAFF. The DNA for the CDR3 is TGCGCCAGCAGCCAAGAAAGCCACAGGAACACTGAAGCTTTCTTT.

This clone was seen only a few times. The chain has TRBV28 and TRBJ1-5; D is undetermined. V was cut by 4 bases and J by 3 bases, with 7 bases left in between. The CDR3 is 13 residues long. Germline V gene lookup returns CDR1 MDHEN and CDR2 SYDVKM. For the CDR3, the DNA is TGTGCCAGCAGTTACGAGGACAATCAGCCCCAGCATTTT. Its translation: CASSYEDNQPQHF.

V is TRBV10-1 and J is TRBJ2-7; 13 bases line up with TRBD2. The V segment lost 7 bases and the J segment 6 bases; nucleotides outside the gene matches: 6. This CDR3 contains 14 residues. Per germline, CDR1 WNHNN and CDR2 SYGVQD (reference sequence). In DNA form, the CDR3 reads TGCGCCAGCACCGGGACTAGCGGGAAAAGCGAGCAGTACTTC. The encoded protein is CASTGTSGKSEQYF.

This clone was picked up a small number of times. V and J are TRBV5-4 and TRBJ1-1; D perhaps matches TRBD1 (5 bases). The ends were cut back, 4 bases at V and 1 base at J, with 14 bases in the middle. Germline CDR1 and CDR2: SGHNT and YYREEE (reference sequence). CDR3 length: 15 amino acids. This chain's CDR3 is CASSPVWGTNTEAFF. The DNA of the CDR3 is TGTGCCAGCAGCCCCGTTTGGGGCACGAACACTGAAGCTTTCTTT. Variable domain in full (rest from reference TRBV5-4 and TRBJ1-1): ETGVTQSPTHLIKTRGQQVTLRCSSQSGHNTVSWYQQALGQGPQFIFQYYREEENGRGNFPPRFSGLQFPNYSSELNVNALELDDSALYLCASSPVWGTNTEAFFGQGTRLTVV.

J is TRBJ1-1 and V is TRBV30; the match to TRBD1 covers 7 bases. CDR3 length equals 13 residues. Germline lookup yields CDR1 GTSNPN and CDR2 SVGIG (reference sequence). V was pared by 1 base and J by 6 bases, with 5 bases of the junction left unmatched. The CDR3 protein is CAWSGDRESEAFF. DNA for the CDR3: TGTGCCTGGAGTGGAGACAGGGAGTCTGAAGCTTTCTTT.

This chain links TRBV2 with TRBJ1-5; unclear D gene. From germline, CDR1 is SNHLY and CDR2 FYNNEI. CDR3 length: 15 residues. The ends were cut back, 1 base at V and 0 bases at J, with 7 bases in the middle. DNA of the CDR3: TGTGCCAGCAGTGAAGGTGCGAGTAGCAATCAGCCCCAGCATTTT. It specifies CASSEGASSNQPQHF.

V and J are TRBV11-3 and TRBJ1-3; TRBD1 matches 8 bases. The J segment lost 2 bases and the V segment lost 5 bases, leaving 5 bases of the junction unmatched. The germline CDR1 and CDR2 sequences are SGHNT and YENEEA. The CDR3 extends over 15 amino acids. This CDR3 is CASSPGQGPGNTIYF. In nucleotides, the CDR3 is TGTGCCAGCAGCCCAGGACAGGGCCCTGGAAACACCATATATTTT.

This chain links TRBV7-9 with TRBJ1-2; 7 nucleotides agree with TRBD1. Unmatched junction bases numbered 5, after V lost 5 bases and J lost 5 bases. The CDR3 covers 13 residues. CDR1 SEHNR and CDR2 FQNEAQ come from the germline V gene (reference sequence). The CDR3 bases are TGTGCCAGCAGCCAACAGGGGAGGTATGGCTACACCTTC. Amino acid sequence: CASSQQGRYGYTF. The variable domain in full, completed from reference TRBV7-9 and TRBJ1-2, reads DTGVSQNPRHKITKRGQNVTFRCDPISEHNRLYWYRQTLGQGPEFLTYFQNEAQLEKSRLLSDRFSAERPKGSFSTLEIQRTEQGDSAMYLCASSQQGRYGYTFGSGTRLTVV.

This clone turned up a few times. This chain's CDR3 is CSARRDYEQYF. In nucleotides, the CDR3 is TGCAGTGCTCGGCGGGACTACGAGCAGTACTTC. This chain uses TRBV29-1 with TRBJ2-7, with a weak D call TRBD2 (6 bases). From germline, CDR1 is SQVTM and CDR2 ANQGSEA. The CDR3 has 11 amino acids.

The CDR3 DNA reads as TGTGCCAGCAGAGACAGTCTGGGTAATGAAAAACTGTTTTTT. Translated, it gives CASRDSLGNEKLFF. This sequence joins TRBV6-5 and TRBJ1-4; D might be TRBD1 (5 bases). V shed 6 bases and J shed 4 bases, with 12 bases lying between them. The CDR3 spans 14 residues. The germline V gene has CDR1 MNHEY and CDR2 SVGAGI.

For the CDR3, the DNA is TGTGCCAGCAGTTACTCGCCTCGGGGACATGAGTACTTC. Protein sequence: CASSYSPRGHEYF. The chain carries TRBV6-5 and TRBJ2-5, with D maybe TRBD1 (6 bases). Trimming shortened V by 0 bases and J by 12 bases, and 14 bases separated the two germline ends. From germline, CDR1 is MNHEY and CDR2 SVGAGI. CDR3 length: 13 residues.

The chain carries TRBV5-1 and TRBJ2-7; 7 bases line up with TRBD1. In germline, CDR1 is SGHRS, CDR2 YFSETQ. The CDR3 runs to 14 residues. Unmatched junction bases numbered 2, after V lost 2 bases and J lost 0 bases. The CDR3 DNA reads as TGCGCCAGCAGCTTAGACAGGGTCTCCTACGAGCAGTACTTC. Translation: CASSLDRVSYEQYF.

The genes are TRBV30 and TRBJ2-3; TRBD2 agrees at 9 bases. Trimming took 5 bases from V and 5 from J; bases not matched to a gene: 11. CDR3 size: 15 residues. From germline, CDR1 is GTSNPN and CDR2 SVGIG (reference sequence). CDR3 sequence reads: CAWSGLAGPGDTQYF. DNA for the CDR3: TGTGCCTGGTCCGGGCTAGCGGGACCAGGAGATACGCAGTATTTT.

This chain connects TRBV2 to TRBJ2-2, with D possibly TRBD2 on 7 matching bases. V lost 7 bases to trimming and J lost 4 bases, with 16 bases between them. The CDR3 spans 15 residues. Germline-derived CDR1 and CDR2 are SNHLY and FYNNEI. The CDR3 region has the DNA TGTGCCAGCATCCTAGGGGGGGAGCGCACCGGGGAGCTGTTTTTT. It codes for CASILGGERTGELFF.

This chain uses TRBV19 with TRBJ1-5, with TRBD1 matching over 7 bases. The V gene's germline CDR1 is LNHDA and CDR2 SQIVND (reference sequence). With 5 bases clipped from V and 0 bases from J, the junction kept 4 bases outside the gene matches. This CDR3 has 15 amino acids. This CDR3 reads CASSVTGYSNQPQHF. CDR3 in DNA: TGTGCCAGTAGTGTGACAGGGTATAGCAATCAGCCCCAGCATTTT.

The chain couples TRBV5-5 to TRBJ2-7; 7 nucleotides align to TRBD2. CDR1 is SGHKS and CDR2 is YYEKEE in the germline V gene (reference sequence). V dropped 4 bases and J dropped 0; count of bases not matched to a gene: 7. This CDR3 is built from 15 residues. This CDR3 is CASSPFQRDSYEQYF. As DNA, the CDR3 is TGTGCCAGCAGCCCCTTCCAGCGGGACTCCTACGAGCAGTACTTC.

The V call is TRBV7-9, the J call TRBJ1-1, with a tentative D call TRBD1 (5 bases). Trimming removed 6 bases at V and 4 bases at J, with 12 bases between. Germline CDR1 SEHNR, CDR2 FQNEAQ (reference sequence). This CDR3 region has 13 residues. The CDR3, as DNA: TGTGCCAGCAGACCGGACACCGCCACTGAAGCTTTCTTT. It translates to CASRPDTATEAFF.